This T cell receptor (beta chain) comes out of a study of T cells in localized non-small cell lung cancer. Profiling relied on immunoSEQ multiplex PCR, and the TCRdb table lists in-frame clones only, not all of them. The data show 55,000 to 80,000 clones, about 83% seen once. The germline V gene encodes CDR1 MRHNA and CDR2 SNTAGT. Trimming cost V 4 bases and J 2 bases; bases outside gene matches: 1. CDR3 size: 15 residues. The J gene is TRBJ2-1, the V gene TRBV6-4, with 11 bases that match TRBD2. The receptor's source is a female donor at least 60 years old with stage I lung adenocarcinoma. The sequences come from peripheral blood, collected before any cancer treatment. CDR3 sequence reads: CASSGGLAAYNEQFF. DNA of the CDR3: TGTGCCAGCAGTGGGGGACTAGCGGCCTACAATGAGCAGTTCTTC.